The subject of this entry is one T cell receptor (beta chain). Its antigen is currently unknown. TCRdb re-called the 5' RACE reads with MiXCR, one entry per CDR3 protein. The sample carries approximately 260,000 distinct CDR3 sequences, around 13% recorded once. CDR1 and CDR2 from the germline V gene are DFQATT and SNEGSKA (reference sequence). The CDR3 is 12 amino acids. Between the trimmed V and J ends, which lost 3 bases and 5 bases, there was a span of 10 bases. This sample is drawn from a study of T cells after yellow fever vaccination. Study-wide results and caveats: Researchers noted that a small share of clonotypes showed up in both CD4 and CD8 compartments. When the response was secondary, it was weaker but reached its peak faster, day 5 versus 15. FACS-sorted repertoires could harbor abundant contaminating bulk-population clonotypes.

This chain connects TRBV20-1 to TRBJ2-5; TRBD2 might be the D (6 bases). Sequences were derived from CD4+ T cells sorted from PBMCs, sampled 45 days after the yellow fever booster vaccination. The sequence came from a man younger than 40 who received the YFV17D yellow fever vaccine. Written as DNA, the CDR3 is TGCAGTGCTAGGGGGGGAGCGGAGACCCAGTACTTC. Residues: CSARGGAETQYF.